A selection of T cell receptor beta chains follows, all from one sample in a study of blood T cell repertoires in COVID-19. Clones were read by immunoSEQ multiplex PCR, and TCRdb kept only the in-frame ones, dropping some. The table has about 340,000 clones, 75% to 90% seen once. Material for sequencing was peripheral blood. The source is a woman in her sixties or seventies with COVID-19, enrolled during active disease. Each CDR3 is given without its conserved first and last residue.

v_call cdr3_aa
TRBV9 ASSVDYTRQTDTQY
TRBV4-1 ASSHLQGQTEAF
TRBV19 ASTLTTRRNYGYT
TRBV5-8 ASSLFGQPQH
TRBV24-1 ATSDGDRNYGYT
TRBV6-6 ASTAGTGWYTGELF
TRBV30 AWDTGTDTQY
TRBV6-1 ASSEQGGTEAF
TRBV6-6 ASSRIRGGYEQY
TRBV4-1 ASSQDPGGWTYEQY
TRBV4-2 ASSQTERGGYYNEQF
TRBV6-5 ASRAEFRNEKLF
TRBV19 ASSINGRAYEQY
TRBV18 ASSPFSGQGDSPLH
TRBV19 ASSIYPGTTNYGYT
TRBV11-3 ASSPEIYGYT
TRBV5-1 ASSLVPGGGETQY
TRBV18 ASSPRQEAEAF
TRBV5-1 ASSLEGTGGRGYT
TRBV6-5 ASRADRLSPLH
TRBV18 ASSPPGALLLKGTQY
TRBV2 ASIPGIGVEAF